What follows are 15 T cell receptor beta chains derived from one specimen sequenced in a study of T cells in localized non-small cell lung cancer. Here immunoSEQ multiplex PCR was the method, and the copy in TCRdb shows in-frame clones only, minus some. The sample shows approximately 100,000 clones, approximately 90% of them seen only once. Here the sequenced sample was PBMCs, taken before any cancer treatment. The receptors were sampled from a woman aged 40-69 years with stage II squamous cell lung carcinoma.

V is TRBV10-3 and J is TRBJ1-1, with D unresolved. V was cut by 2 bases and J by 2 bases, with 9 bases left in between. The CDR3 is 14 amino acids. Germline assignment: CDR1 ENHRY and CDR2 SYGVKD. CDR3 in DNA: TGTGCCATCAGTGAGGCAAACTCAAACACTGAAGCTTTCTTT. It yields the protein CAISEANSNTEAFF.

The chain uses TRBV30 and TRBJ1-2, with D maybe TRBD1 (5 bases). The CDR3 loop spans 14 amino acids. V was shortened by 4 bases and J by 1 base, with 13 bases between the two germline ends. Germline CDR1 and CDR2: GTSNPN and SVGIG (reference sequence). In DNA, the CDR3 is TGTGCCTGGACCCTAAACAGGAATAACTATGGCTACACCTTC. It encodes CAWTLNRNNYGYTF.

The gene calls are TRBV28 and TRBJ1-2; D perhaps matches TRBD1 (6 bases). The CDR3 sequence is 14 residues long. Trimming stripped 3 bases from V and 2 bases from J, with 10 bases between. In germline, CDR1 is MDHEN, CDR2 SYDVKM. CDR3 loop: CASSLGGKNYGYTF. CDR3 nucleotides: TGTGCCAGCAGTTTGGGGGGCAAAAACTATGGCTACACCTTC.

This sequence joins TRBV11-3 and TRBJ2-3; D remains ambiguous. CDR3 length equals 13 residues. The V gene's germline CDR1 is SGHNT and CDR2 YENEEA. Trimming took off 5 bases at V and 3 bases at J, with 9 bases between the two ends. CDR3 nucleotides: TGTGCCAGCAGCGGAGCAGCTACAGATACGCAGTATTTT. This encodes CASSGAATDTQYF.

V and J are TRBV9 and TRBJ2-5; 15 bases fit TRBD2. There are 16 residues in the CDR3. CDR1 is SGDLS, CDR2 YYNGEE, per germline. The V and J ends lost 3 bases and 5 bases, in that order; junction bases with no gene match: 5. Here the CDR3 reads CASSAWTSGRGETQYF. The DNA of the CDR3 is TGTGCCAGCAGCGCGTGGACTAGCGGGAGGGGTGAGACCCAGTACTTC. The whole variable domain, remainder taken from reference TRBV9 and TRBJ2-5, is DSGVTQTPKHLITATGQRVTLRCSPRSGDLSVYWYQQSLDQGLQFLIQYYNGEERAKGNILERFSAQQFPDLHSELNLSSLELGDSALYFCASSAWTSGRGETQYFGPGTRLLVL.

This sequence joins TRBV19 and TRBJ1-4; D is uncertain. The CDR3 length is 15 residues. The V gene lost 6 bases and the J gene lost 2 bases, with 13 bases spanning the gap. Per germline, CDR1 LNHDA and CDR2 SQIVND (reference sequence). CDR3 in amino acids: CASRFAVGTNEKLFF. Written as DNA, the CDR3 is TGTGCCAGTAGGTTTGCCGTGGGGACTAATGAAAAACTGTTTTTT. Filled out from reference TRBV19 and TRBJ1-4, the complete variable domain reads DGGITQSPKYLFRKEGQNVTLSCEQNLNHDAMYWYRQDPGQGLRLIYYSQIVNDFQKGDIAEGYSVSREKKESFPLTVTSAQKNPTAFYLCASRFAVGTNEKLFFGSGTQLSVL.

V is TRBV5-1 and J is TRBJ2-3; 9 bases map to TRBD2. The CDR3 extends over 17 amino acids. After removal of 4 bases from V and 0 bases from J, the junction contained 9 bases not matched to a gene. Per germline, CDR1 SGHRS and CDR2 YFSETQ. The CDR3 reads CASSPKLAGVSTDTQYF. In DNA form, the CDR3 reads TGCGCCAGCAGCCCAAAATTAGCGGGAGTGAGCACAGATACGCAGTATTTT.

The chain joins TRBV9 to TRBJ2-2; TRBD2 matches 15 bases. With V trimmed by 4 bases and J by 7 bases, 5 bases remained unmatched. The CDR3 length is 16 residues. Germline CDR1 reads SGDLS; CDR2 reads YYNGEE. CDR3 amino acids: CASSSGLAGGGGELFF. In nucleotides, the CDR3 is TGTGCCAGCAGCTCAGGACTAGCGGGAGGGGGCGGGGAGCTGTTTTTT.

The chain has TRBV6-1 and TRBJ1-1, with a possible D match to TRBD1 (5 bases). CDR3 length: 14 residues. Trimming left V 3 bases short and J 3 bases short, with 11 bases between. The germline gives CDR1 MNHNS, CDR2 SASEGT. The CDR3 loop reads CASSEPGLDTEAFF. CDR3 sequence (DNA): TGTGCCAGCAGTGAGCCGGGGCTGGACACTGAAGCTTTCTTT.

V is TRBV4-2 and J is TRBJ2-7; unclear D gene. V lost 4 bases and J 0 bases, leaving 13 bases between the germline ends. The CDR3 sequence is 15 residues long. Germline V lookup: CDR1 LGHNA, CDR2 YNFKEQ. The CDR3: CASSPDSRSSYEQYF. In nucleotides, the CDR3 is TGTGCCAGCAGCCCTGATTCTAGGAGCTCCTACGAGCAGTACTTC.

CDR3 region: CSVGSGGTTSTQYF. In DNA form, the CDR3 reads TGCAGCGTTGGATCGGGCGGCACTACGAGTACGCAGTATTTT. This chain connects TRBV29-1 to TRBJ2-3; no clear D. The germline V gene has CDR1 SQVTM and CDR2 ANQGSEA. V shed 4 bases and J shed 8 bases, with 19 bases lying between them. The CDR3 contains 14 residues.

The CDR3 DNA sequence: TGTGCCAGTAGTATAAATGGACAAGTATTCGGAAACACCATATATTTT. Amino acid sequence: CASSINGQVFGNTIYF. The rearrangement links TRBV19 to TRBJ1-3; TRBD1 might be the D (5 bases). V was shortened by 2 bases and J by 4 bases, with 15 bases between the two germline ends. The V gene's germline CDR1 is LNHDA and CDR2 SQIVND (reference sequence). The CDR3 runs 16 residues.

The V call is TRBV6-5, the J call TRBJ1-2; D gene ambiguous. CDR1 MNHEY and CDR2 SVGAGI come from the germline V gene. The V and J ends lost 7 bases and 2 bases respectively, with 8 bases between them. This CDR3 is 12 amino acids long. DNA for the CDR3: TGTGCCAGCACTCGGGAGAACTATGGCTACACCTTC. Protein product: CASTRENYGYTF.

This chain uses TRBV5-1 with TRBJ2-7, with D hard to call. Trimming removed 3 bases at V and 3 bases at J, with 13 bases between. The CDR3 is 14 residues long. Per germline, CDR1 SGHRS and CDR2 YFSETQ. CDR3 bases: TGCGCCAGCAGCTGGGGTCGGATAAACTACGAGCAGTACTTC. It encodes CASSWGRINYEQYF.

The chain is built from TRBV5-6 and TRBJ2-2, with 13 positions matching TRBD2. J was trimmed by 7 bases and V by 3 bases; bases with no gene match: 6. The germline V gene encodes CDR1 SGHDT and CDR2 YYEEEE. The CDR3 spans 16 residues. The CDR3 sequence: CASSSLAGGPDGELFF. The CDR3 DNA reads TGTGCCAGCAGCTCACTAGCGGGAGGGCCCGACGGGGAGCTGTTTTTT.